The next 24 T cell receptor beta chains were all read from a single sample in a study of OX40 agonist ivuxolimab in advanced cancers. Sequencing used immunoSEQ multiplex PCR; TCRdb keeps in-frame clones, though not all of them. The sample has fewer than 85,000 clones; roughly four fifths are singletons. The sample here was CD4+ or CD8+ T cells sorted from blood, taken in a trial of the OX40 agonist ivuxolimab. The receptors were gathered from an adult with an advanced solid tumor such as melanoma, head and neck, liver or kidney cancer.

The chain carries TRBV7-6 and TRBJ2-5; D assignment may be TRBD1 or TRBD2 (6 bases each). The CDR3 covers 14 residues. The germline CDR1 and CDR2 sequences are SGHVS and FNYEAQ. V gave up 5 bases and J gave up 1 base, with 11 bases separating them. DNA of the CDR3: TGTGCCAGCAGCCTCGGAGGGGGCCAAGAGACCCAGTACTTC. Its protein is CASSLGGGQETQYF.

The gene calls are TRBV28 and TRBJ1-5; 8 nucleotides match TRBD1. The ends lost 7 bases at V and 0 bases at J; junction bases unmatched: 17. This CDR3 comprises 19 residues. Germline V gene lookup returns CDR1 MDHEN and CDR2 SYDVKM. The CDR3 bases are TGTGCCAGCACTCCCCTGGGACAGGCCGCTACCTTTAGCAATCAGCCCCAGCATTTT. It specifies CASTPLGQAATFSNQPQHF.

Only a few counts were recorded for this clone. J is TRBJ1-4 and V is TRBV7-2, with D hard to call. The germline V gene has CDR1 SGHTA and CDR2 FQGNSA. Trimming shortened V by 5 bases and J by 0 bases, and 10 bases separated the two germline ends. The length of the CDR3 is 15 residues. CDR3 residues: CASSRESATNEKLFF. CDR3 nucleotides: TGTGCCAGCAGCCGTGAGTCCGCAACTAATGAAAAACTGTTTTTT.

The chain joins TRBV11-2 to TRBJ1-6; TRBD1 might be the D (6 bases). There are 13 residues in the CDR3. Germline V gene lookup returns CDR1 SGHAT and CDR2 FQNNGV. The V and J ends lost 5 bases and 7 bases respectively, with 9 bases between them. The CDR3 sequence: CASSRGGNSPLHF. CDR3 DNA sequence: TGTGCCAGCAGCCGAGGGGGGAATTCACCCCTCCACTTT.

This sequence joins TRBV5-1 and TRBJ2-7; 11 bases line up with TRBD2. Germline V gives CDR1 SGHRS, CDR2 YFSETQ. J was trimmed by 5 bases and V by 6 bases; bases with no gene match: 10. The CDR3 is made up of 15 amino acids. The CDR3 DNA reads TGCGCCAGCACCCCTATAGCGGGAGGGCCCCACGAGCAGTACTTC. Its protein product is CASTPIAGGPHEQYF. The whole variable domain, filled in from reference TRBV5-1 and TRBJ2-7, reads KAGVTQTPRYLIKTRGQQVTLSCSPISGHRSVSWYQQTPGQGLQFLFEYFSETQRNKGNFPGRFSGRQFSNSRSEMNVSTLELGDSALYLCASTPIAGGPHEQYFGPGTRLTVT.

The gene calls are TRBV5-5 and TRBJ2-6; maybe TRBD1 (5 bases). The CDR3 totals 17 residues. Germline CDR1 reads SGHKS; CDR2 reads YYEKEE (reference sequence). Trimming took off 3 bases at V and 1 base at J, with 14 bases between the two ends. The chain's CDR3 is CASSSAGLQSGANVLTF. In DNA, the CDR3 is TGTGCCAGCAGCTCCGCAGGGTTACAGTCTGGGGCCAACGTCCTGACTTTC.

This clone was detected only a few times. The gene calls are TRBV7-6 and TRBJ1-1, with TRBD1 as a possible D gene (6 bases). Germline values: CDR1 SGHVS, CDR2 FNYEAQ. Deletions cut 2 bases from V and 0 bases from J, with 10 bases between. The CDR3 is made up of 15 amino acids. CDR3 loop: CASSLTGFMNTEAFF. The CDR3 region has the DNA TGTGCCAGCAGCTTAACAGGGTTTATGAACACTGAAGCTTTCTTT.

The chain joins TRBV2 to TRBJ1-5; 8 bases agree with TRBD1. CDR1 and CDR2 (germline): SNHLY, FYNNEI. After removal of 5 bases from V and 7 bases from J, the junction contained 7 bases not matched to a gene. The CDR3 has 14 residues. CDR3 DNA: TGTGCCAGCAGTTCGGACAGGGTTGGCCAGCCCCAGCATTTT. Its protein product is CASSSDRVGQPQHF.

The V and J genes are TRBV9 and TRBJ2-5, with 9 bases fitting TRBD1. V gave up 1 base and J gave up 5 bases; unmatched junction bases: 15. The CDR3 extends over 18 amino acids. CDR1 is SGDLS and CDR2 is YYNGEE in the germline V gene. CDR3 DNA sequence: TGTGCCAGCAGCGTAAACACAGGGGGCTTCGCTAAAAGGGAGACCCAGTACTTC. Its translation is CASSVNTGGFAKRETQYF.

The rearrangement links TRBV23-1 to TRBJ1-5; D is perhaps TRBD1 (6 bases). TRBV23-1 is reported as an ORF; its role is uncertain. The V gene lost 0 bases and the J gene lost 3 bases, with 9 bases spanning the gap. The CDR3 runs to 15 residues. DNA for the CDR3: TGCGCCAGCAGTCAATCATACAGGGACAATCAGCCCCAGCATTTT. Protein: CASSQSYRDNQPQHF.

DNA of the CDR3: TGTGCCACCAGCAGTGGTGGGGCCGGCATGACAGATACGCAGTATTTT. Translation gives CATSSGGAGMTDTQYF. V usage is TRBV15 and J usage is TRBJ2-3; TRBD1 is a possible D gene (5 bases). CDR1 and CDR2 from the germline V gene are LNHNV and YYDKDF (reference sequence). Trimming removed 3 bases from V and 3 bases from J, with 16 bases in between. The CDR3 sequence is 16 residues long.

The V and J genes are TRBV19 and TRBJ1-3; D remains ambiguous. The CDR3 is 14 residues long. Trimming removed 4 bases at V and 2 bases at J, with 9 bases between. Germline V gives CDR1 LNHDA, CDR2 SQIVND (reference sequence). This CDR3 is CASSRGGPGNTIYF. CDR3 bases: TGTGCCAGTAGTAGAGGAGGGCCTGGAAACACCATATATTTT.

V gene TRBV6-5 combines with J gene TRBJ1-2; TRBD1 agrees at 10 bases. The germline V gene has CDR1 MNHEY and CDR2 SVGAGI. This CDR3 has 15 amino acids. The V segment lost 6 bases and the J segment 5 bases; nucleotides outside the gene matches: 9. CDR3 sequence reads: CASRGGQGFRYGYTF. DNA of the CDR3: TGTGCCAGCAGGGGGGGACAGGGGTTTAGGTATGGCTACACCTTC.

The chain is built from TRBV5-4 and TRBJ2-3; D may be TRBD1 (5 bases). V dropped 1 base and J dropped 3 bases, with 15 bases sitting between them. CDR3 size: 16 residues. CDR1 and CDR2 (germline): SGHNT, YYREEE (reference sequence). The DNA of the CDR3 is TGTGCCAGCAGCTTGAGCGCAGGGTTGGTAACAGATACGCAGTATTTT. It specifies CASSLSAGLVTDTQYF.

The J gene is TRBJ2-3, the V gene TRBV19; 7 positions match TRBD1. V dropped 5 bases and J dropped 4; count of bases not matched to a gene: 6. CDR3 size: 14 residues. The germline V gene has CDR1 LNHDA and CDR2 SQIVND (reference sequence). For the CDR3, the DNA is TGTGCCAGTAGTCAGACAGGGAGCCCAGATACGCAGTATTTT. Translation: CASSQTGSPDTQYF.

This clone appeared a few times. The J gene is TRBJ2-7, the V gene TRBV27; 10 nucleotides line up with TRBD1. From germline, CDR1 is MNHEY and CDR2 SMNVEV (reference sequence). V lost 4 bases and J lost 3; bases outside the gene matches: 9. The CDR3 totals 16 residues. The CDR3 region has the DNA TGTGCCAGCAGTTCTATCCTCGGGACAGGGGACTACGAGCAGTACTTC. This translates into CASSSILGTGDYEQYF.

This chain uses TRBV2 with TRBJ2-1; 13 bases agree with TRBD2. V dropped 4 bases and J dropped 5; count of bases not matched to a gene: 2. The V gene's germline CDR1 is SNHLY and CDR2 FYNNEI. The CDR3 runs 15 residues. In DNA form, the CDR3 reads TGTGCCAGCAGTGGGACTAGCGGGGGACACAATGAGCAGTTCTTC. Residues: CASSGTSGGHNEQFF.

V usage is TRBV7-2 and J usage is TRBJ2-7; 12 nucleotides match TRBD2. The germline CDR1 and CDR2 sequences are SGHTA and FQGNSA. There are 16 residues in the CDR3. V lost 5 bases to trimming and J lost 0 bases; unmatched junction nucleotides: 5. CDR3: CASSQGTSGYSYEQYF. As DNA, the CDR3 is TGTGCCAGCAGCCAAGGGACTAGCGGGTACTCCTACGAGCAGTACTTC.

The chain combines TRBV5-4 with TRBJ2-7, with TRBD1 matching 7 bases. Germline-derived CDR1 and CDR2 are SGHNT and YYREEE (reference sequence). CDR3 length: 15 amino acids. Trimming cost V 3 bases and J 1 base; bases outside gene matches: 7. The CDR3 reads CASSSRDRVSYEQYF. The CDR3 nucleotides read TGTGCCAGCAGCTCGAGAGACAGGGTATCCTACGAGCAGTACTTC. The entire variable domain, with the rest obtained from reference TRBV5-4 and TRBJ2-7, is as follows: ETGVTQSPTHLIKTRGQQVTLRCSSQSGHNTVSWYQQALGQGPQFIFQYYREEENGRGNFPPRFSGLQFPNYSSELNVNALELDDSALYLCASSSRDRVSYEQYFGPGTRLTVT.

The chain recombines TRBV7-9 with TRBJ2-7; D might be TRBD2 (5 bases). Germline loops: CDR1 SEHNR, CDR2 FQNEAQ (reference sequence). The CDR3 loop spans 14 amino acids. V dropped 4 bases and J dropped 1 base, with 11 bases sitting between them. CDR3 sequence reads: CASSSIRDSYEQYF. The CDR3 coding sequence is TGTGCCAGCAGCTCAATCCGGGATTCCTACGAGCAGTACTTC.

The gene calls are TRBV5-1 and TRBJ2-5; TRBD2 matches at 7 bases. With V trimmed by 4 bases and J by 0 bases, 6 bases remained unmatched. There are 15 residues in the CDR3. CDR1 is SGHRS and CDR2 is YFSETQ in the germline V gene. The CDR3 DNA is TGCGCCAGCAGCGCAAACGGGGGGTACCAAGAGACCCAGTACTTC. Residues: CASSANGGYQETQYF. Full variable domain (outside the CDR3, taken from reference TRBV5-1 and TRBJ2-5): KAGVTQTPRYLIKTRGQQVTLSCSPISGHRSVSWYQQTPGQGLQFLFEYFSETQRNKGNFPGRFSGRQFSNSRSEMNVSTLELGDSALYLCASSANGGYQETQYFGPGTRLLVL.

This rearrangement joins TRBV7-8 to TRBJ1-4; D not certain. Germline V gene sequence: CDR1 SGHVS, CDR2 FQNEAQ. CDR3 length: 15 residues. Trimming removed 2 bases from V and 6 bases from J, with 13 bases in between. In DNA, the CDR3 is TGTGCCAGCAGCTTACTCGGAACTGTTGATGAAAAACTGTTTTTT. Protein product: CASSLLGTVDEKLFF. Combining the CDR3 with reference TRBV7-8 and TRBJ1-4 gives the whole variable domain GAGVSQSPRYKVAKRGQDVALRCDPISGHVSLFWYQQALGQGPEFLTYFQNEAQLDKSGLPSDRFFAERPEGSVSTLKIQRTQQEDSAVYLCASSLLGTVDEKLFFGSGTQLSVL.

The chain has TRBV6-6 and TRBJ1-2; TRBD1 is a possible D gene (5 bases). The CDR3 contains 12 residues. Trimming shortened V by 9 bases and J by 6 bases, and 14 bases separated the two germline ends. Per germline, CDR1 MNHNY and CDR2 SVGAGI (reference sequence). Here the CDR3 reads CASTRVENGYTF. CDR3 DNA: TGTGCCAGTACCAGGGTGGAGAATGGCTACACCTTC.

The table lists this clone with a few counts. CDR3 DNA sequence: TGTGCCAGCTCACTATTAGGGACGGCTTCCTCTGGGGCCAACGTCCTGACTTTC. Its translation is CASSLLGTASSGANVLTF. The V and J genes are TRBV18 and TRBJ2-6; D may match TRBD1 or TRBD2 (5 bases each). Germline CDR1 KGHSH, CDR2 LQKENI. This CDR3 has 18 amino acids. Trimming pared 4 bases from V and 0 bases from J, leaving 16 bases between.